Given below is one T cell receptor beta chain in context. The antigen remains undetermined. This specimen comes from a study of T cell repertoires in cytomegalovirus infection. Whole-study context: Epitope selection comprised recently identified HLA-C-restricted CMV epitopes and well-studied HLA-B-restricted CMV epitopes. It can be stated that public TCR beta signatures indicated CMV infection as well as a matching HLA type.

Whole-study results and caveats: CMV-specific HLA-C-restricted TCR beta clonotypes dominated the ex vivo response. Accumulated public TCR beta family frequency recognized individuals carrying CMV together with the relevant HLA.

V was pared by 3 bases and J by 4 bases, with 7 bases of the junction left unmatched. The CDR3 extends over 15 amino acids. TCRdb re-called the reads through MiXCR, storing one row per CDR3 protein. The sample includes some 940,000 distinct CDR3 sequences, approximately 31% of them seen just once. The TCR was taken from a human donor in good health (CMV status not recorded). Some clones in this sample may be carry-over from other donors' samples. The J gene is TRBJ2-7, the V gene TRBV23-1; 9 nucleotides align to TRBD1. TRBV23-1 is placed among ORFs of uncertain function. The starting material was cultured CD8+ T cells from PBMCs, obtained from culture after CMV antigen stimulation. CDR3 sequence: CASSQATGGLYEQYV. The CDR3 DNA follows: TGCGCCAGCAGTCAGGCGACAGGGGGTCTTTACGAGCAGTACGTC.